These T cell receptor beta chains were read from a single sample in a study of T-cell memory formation after mild COVID-19. In TCRdb, the 5' RACE reads were re-called with MiXCR into one record per CDR3 protein. This table has fewer than 350,000 distinct CDR3 sequences, roughly 15% appearing once. Sequencing used PBMCs or a T cell subset sorted from them (not recorded which). Receptors were obtained from a man between 18 and 35 years old who had mild COVID-19 (a few samples of this study predate the infection). Cell type and time point are not known. The CDR3 runs from the conserved cysteine through the conserved F or W. D genes are given only for firm matches. The size field is filled for only some rows; it gives once, few, many or a size class.

D gene: TRBD2
V gene: TRBV30
clone size: few
J gene: TRBJ2-1
CDR3 DNA: TGTGCCTGGAGTGTAGCGGGGGGCCCTAAGGGATTCTTC
CDR3 protein: CAWSVAGGPKGFF

D gene: NA
V gene: TRBV24-1
clone size: few
J gene: TRBJ2-5
CDR3 DNA: TGTGCCACCAGTGAGCCTGCCGGCGGACAAGAGACCCAGTACTTC
CDR3 protein: CATSEPAGGQETQYF

D gene: NA
V gene: TRBV7-2
clone size: NA
J gene: TRBJ2-3
CDR3 DNA: TGTGCCAGCAGCTTCGCCCAAAGCACAGATACGCAGTATTTT
CDR3 protein: CASSFAQSTDTQYF

D gene: TRBD2
V gene: TRBV12-3/TRBV12-4
clone size: few
J gene: TRBJ2-1
CDR3 DNA: TGTGCCAGCACCTCAGGACTAGTGTACAATGAGCAGTTCTTC
CDR3 protein: CASTSGLVYNEQFF

D gene: NA
V gene: TRBV5-1
clone size: few
J gene: TRBJ2-7
CDR3 DNA: TGCGCCAGCAGCTTGATGGGAGACTACGAGCAGTACTTC
CDR3 protein: CASSLMGDYEQYF

D gene: TRBD1
V gene: TRBV2
clone size: NA
J gene: TRBJ2-5
CDR3 DNA: TGTGCCAGCAGAGAAGACAGGGTTGAGACCCAGTACTTC
CDR3 protein: CASREDRVETQYF

D gene: NA
V gene: TRBV11-1
clone size: NA
J gene: TRBJ2-5
CDR3 DNA: TGTGCCAGCAGCCCCTTCCGGGACCCACAAGAGACCCAGTACTTC
CDR3 protein: CASSPFRDPQETQYF

D gene: NA
V gene: TRBV7-9
clone size: few
J gene: TRBJ1-1
CDR3 DNA: TGTGCCAGCAGCTTCCATGTGAACACTGAAGCTTTCTTT
CDR3 protein: CASSFHVNTEAFF

D gene: NA
V gene: TRBV5-5
clone size: few
J gene: TRBJ2-5
CDR3 DNA: TGTGCCAGCAGCCATCCCGTTGGGGGGCGAGAGACCCAGTACTTC
CDR3 protein: CASSHPVGGRETQYF

D gene: NA
V gene: TRBV4-3
clone size: few
J gene: TRBJ1-5
CDR3 DNA: TGCGCCAGCAGCAGACAGTATAGCAATCAGCCCCAGCATTTT
CDR3 protein: CASSRQYSNQPQHF

D gene: NA
V gene: TRBV5-1
clone size: NA
J gene: TRBJ1-2
CDR3 DNA: TGCGCCAGCAGCTCATCGACAGCTTTCTATGGCTACACCTTC
CDR3 protein: CASSSSTAFYGYTF

D gene: TRBD1
V gene: TRBV12-3/TRBV12-4
clone size: NA
J gene: TRBJ2-7
CDR3 DNA: TGTGCCAGCAGTCCATACAACCCCGGGACAGGGCCGTCCGAGCAGTACTTC
CDR3 protein: CASSPYNPGTGPSEQYF

D gene: TRBD1
V gene: TRBV27
clone size: few
J gene: TRBJ1-2
CDR3 DNA: TGTGCCAGCTCACTCGGGACAGCAAGCTACTATGGCTACACCTTC
CDR3 protein: CASSLGTASYYGYTF

D gene: NA
V gene: TRBV7-6
clone size: few
J gene: TRBJ1-1
CDR3 DNA: TGTGCCAGCAGCCAAATGGGGGGCGATTGGACTGAAGCTTTCTTT
CDR3 protein: CASSQMGGDWTEAFF

D gene: TRBD2
V gene: TRBV5-1
clone size: few
J gene: TRBJ2-7
CDR3 DNA: TGCGCCAGCAGCATGGGACTAGCTGACTACGAGCAGTACTTC
CDR3 protein: CASSMGLADYEQYF

D gene: NA
V gene: TRBV7-3
clone size: few
J gene: TRBJ2-2
CDR3 DNA: TGTGCCAGCAGCCCGGACGGCACCGGGGAGCTGTTTTTT
CDR3 protein: CASSPDGTGELFF

D gene: NA
V gene: TRBV28
clone size: NA
J gene: TRBJ2-7
CDR3 DNA: TGTGCCTGTGCAGGGGATGGGTACGAGCAGTACTTC
CDR3 protein: CACAGDGYEQYF

D gene: NA
V gene: TRBV5-1
clone size: many
J gene: TRBJ2-1
CDR3 DNA: TGCGCCAGCACCCCGGAGGGACAGCGTGGGGGGGATGAGCAGTTCTTC
CDR3 protein: CASTPEGQRGGDEQFF

D gene: NA
V gene: TRBV12-3/TRBV12-4
clone size: few
J gene: TRBJ1-5
CDR3 DNA: TGTGCCAGCAGACCCGGGACGGGTAGCAATCAGCCCCAGCATTTT
CDR3 protein: CASRPGTGSNQPQHF

D gene: TRBD1
V gene: TRBV29-1
clone size: few
J gene: TRBJ2-7
CDR3 DNA: TGCAGCGTGACCGGGGGGACAGGGACTTCCTACGAGCAGTACTTC
CDR3 protein: CSVTGGTGTSYEQYF

D gene: NA
V gene: TRBV5-1
clone size: many
J gene: TRBJ2-3
CDR3 DNA: TGCGCCAGCAGCTTAGGACAAACAGATACGCAGTATTTT
CDR3 protein: CASSLGQTDTQYF

D gene: NA
V gene: TRBV5-1
clone size: many
J gene: TRBJ2-1
CDR3 DNA: TGCGCCAGCGGACTGGGACACTCCTACAATGAGCAGTTCTTC
CDR3 protein: CASGLGHSYNEQFF

D gene: TRBD1
V gene: TRBV5-1
clone size: few
J gene: TRBJ2-2
CDR3 DNA: TGCGCCAGCAGCTTGGGGCAGGGGGCGCCTTACCGGGAGCTGTTTTTT
CDR3 protein: CASSLGQGAPYRELFF

D gene: TRBD2
V gene: TRBV5-4
clone size: NA
J gene: TRBJ2-1
CDR3 DNA: TGTGCCAGCAGCTTGCGAAAGCTAGCGGTTAACAATGAGCAGTTCTTC
CDR3 protein: CASSLRKLAVNNEQFF

D gene: TRBD1
V gene: TRBV5-1
clone size: many
J gene: TRBJ2-5
CDR3 DNA: TGCGCCAGCAGCCTCGGACAGGGGCTAGGAGAGACCCAGTACTTC
CDR3 protein: CASSLGQGLGETQYF

D gene: TRBD2
V gene: TRBV7-2
clone size: NA
J gene: TRBJ2-2
CDR3 DNA: TGTGCCAGCAGCTTACCCGCGGGGGGGGTCGACACCGGGGAGCTGTTTTTT
CDR3 protein: CASSLPAGGVDTGELFF

D gene: NA
V gene: TRBV5-1
clone size: few
J gene: TRBJ2-5
CDR3 DNA: TGCGCCAGCAGCCTGCCGCCCCAAGAGACCCAGTACTTC
CDR3 protein: CASSLPPQETQYF

D gene: NA
V gene: TRBV20-1
clone size: NA
J gene: TRBJ1-6
CDR3 DNA: TGCAGTGCTGCGCCCGACAGCCCGAATTCACCCCTCCACTTT
CDR3 protein: CSAAPDSPNSPLHF

D gene: NA
V gene: TRBV6-5
clone size: NA
J gene: TRBJ2-7
CDR3 DNA: TGTGCCAGCAGTTCATACACATTGGGGGTCTACGAGCAGTACTTC
CDR3 protein: CASSSYTLGVYEQYF

D gene: NA
V gene: TRBV5-1
clone size: NA
J gene: TRBJ2-7
CDR3 DNA: TGCGCCAGCCACCCCGGGGGAAGCTCCTACGAGCAGTACTTC
CDR3 protein: CASHPGGSSYEQYF

D gene: NA
V gene: TRBV27
clone size: NA
J gene: TRBJ1-6
CDR3 DNA: TGTGCCACCCGGGGGGGAAATTCACCCCTCCACTTT
CDR3 protein: CATRGGNSPLHF

D gene: NA
V gene: TRBV7-2
clone size: NA
J gene: TRBJ1-2
CDR3 DNA: TGTGCCAGCAGCTGGAACGGACAGCCCTATGGCTACACCTTC
CDR3 protein: CASSWNGQPYGYTF

D gene: NA
V gene: TRBV4-3
clone size: few
J gene: TRBJ2-1
CDR3 DNA: TGCGCCAGCAGCCACTCAGCGGCGTCCCCCAATGAGCAGTTCTTC
CDR3 protein: CASSHSAASPNEQFF

D gene: NA
V gene: TRBV7-8
clone size: many
J gene: TRBJ2-5
CDR3 DNA: TGTGCCAGCAGCCCAAGTCCGGGAGCTCAGCGGACCCAGTACTTC
CDR3 protein: CASSPSPGAQRTQYF

D gene: TRBD1
V gene: TRBV4-3
clone size: few
J gene: TRBJ2-3
CDR3 DNA: TGCGCCAGCAGCCCATACCCCGGGACAGTCACAGATACGCAGTATTTT
CDR3 protein: CASSPYPGTVTDTQYF

D gene: NA
V gene: TRBV12-3/TRBV12-4
clone size: NA
J gene: TRBJ2-7
CDR3 DNA: TGTGCCAGCAGTTTCGGGGGTCCGTGGGAGCAGTACTTC
CDR3 protein: CASSFGGPWEQYF

D gene: TRBD1
V gene: TRBV19
clone size: few
J gene: TRBJ1-6
CDR3 DNA: TGTGCCAGCCGATACGGGACAGCCTATAATTCACCCCTCCACTTT
CDR3 protein: CASRYGTAYNSPLHF

D gene: TRBD2
V gene: TRBV6-5
clone size: many
J gene: TRBJ2-7
CDR3 DNA: TGTGCCAGCGGGTGGCTAGCGGGGGGAAAAAGCTCCTACGAGCAGTACTTC
CDR3 protein: CASGWLAGGKSSYEQYF

D gene: TRBD1
V gene: TRBV29-1
clone size: NA
J gene: TRBJ2-5
CDR3 DNA: TGCAGCGTCGTTGACAGGGGGCGCGGGGAGACCCAGTACTTC
CDR3 protein: CSVVDRGRGETQYF

D gene: NA
V gene: TRBV12-3/TRBV12-4
clone size: few
J gene: TRBJ1-2
CDR3 DNA: TGTGCCAGCAGTTTACGGGTCTATGGCTACACCTTC
CDR3 protein: CASSLRVYGYTF

D gene: TRBD2
V gene: TRBV14
clone size: NA
J gene: TRBJ2-5
CDR3 DNA: TGTGCCAGCAGCCAGTTAGGGAGGGGAGAGACCCAGTACTTC
CDR3 protein: CASSQLGRGETQYF

D gene: TRBD2
V gene: TRBV27
clone size: few
J gene: TRBJ2-1
CDR3 DNA: TGTGCCAGCAGTTTATCCCTAGCGGGGGCCGCCTACAATGAGCAGTTCTTC
CDR3 protein: CASSLSLAGAAYNEQFF

D gene: NA
V gene: TRBV13
clone size: many
J gene: TRBJ1-3
CDR3 DNA: TGTGCCAGCAGCTCGGGGGGGAGCTCTGGAAACACCATATATTTT
CDR3 protein: CASSSGGSSGNTIYF

D gene: NA
V gene: TRBV6-2/TRBV6-3
clone size: NA
J gene: TRBJ2-3
CDR3 DNA: TGTGCCAGCCGCCTCAGAACCACGGGCAGGGCAGATACGCAGTATTTT
CDR3 protein: CASRLRTTGRADTQYF

D gene: NA
V gene: TRBV12-3/TRBV12-4
clone size: many
J gene: TRBJ2-5
CDR3 DNA: TGTGCCAGCAGTCGGGATCCCAAAGAGACCCAGTACTTC
CDR3 protein: CASSRDPKETQYF